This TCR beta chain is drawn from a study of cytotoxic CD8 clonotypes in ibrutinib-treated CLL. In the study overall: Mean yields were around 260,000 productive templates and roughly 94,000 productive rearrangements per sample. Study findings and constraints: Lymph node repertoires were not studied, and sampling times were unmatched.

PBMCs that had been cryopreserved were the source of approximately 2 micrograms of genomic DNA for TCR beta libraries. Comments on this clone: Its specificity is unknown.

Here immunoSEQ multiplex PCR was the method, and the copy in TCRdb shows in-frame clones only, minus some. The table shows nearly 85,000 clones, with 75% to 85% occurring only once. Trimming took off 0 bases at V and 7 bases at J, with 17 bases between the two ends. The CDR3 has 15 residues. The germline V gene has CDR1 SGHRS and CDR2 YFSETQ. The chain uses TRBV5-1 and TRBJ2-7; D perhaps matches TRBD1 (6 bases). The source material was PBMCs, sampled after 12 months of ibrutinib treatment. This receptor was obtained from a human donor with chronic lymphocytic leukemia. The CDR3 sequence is CASSLGGPPGWEQYF. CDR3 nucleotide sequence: TGCGCCAGCAGCTTGGGGGGGCCTCCTGGGTGGGAGCAGTACTTC.